This T cell receptor (beta chain) was retrieved from a study of T cells in Graves' hyperthyroidism and ophthalmopathy (dated by TCRdb to between 2018 and 2021). As for the study more broadly: Peripheral blood was collected at initial diagnosis, before any treatment. TCR V-J signatures able to tell the groups apart were searched for in a discovery cohort of 100 patients, of whom 40 to 45 had Graves' ophthalmopathy and 55 to 65 had stable Graves' hyperthyroidism. Whether ophthalmopathy could be predicted prospectively was tested in an independent validation cohort made up of approximately 19 hyperthyroidism patients plus 17 patients who later progressed to ophthalmopathy. For training and testing, the 100 or so patients in the discovery cohort were randomly divided in a 7:3 ratio. Thyroid tissue and blood T-cell repertoires from over 5 Graves' hyperthyroidism patients were also compared in the study. Once sampling was done, hyperthyroidism patients were given methimazole at a starting dose of 30 mg daily, whereas ophthalmopathy patients were given high-dose intravenous methylprednisolone. The paper reports TCR Vbeta CDR3 sequencing of approximately 140 peripheral blood samples: under 45 ophthalmopathy, roughly 74 hyperthyroidism and about 17 progressor patients.

The CDR3 goes from the cysteine to the phenylalanine over 13 residues. The CDR3 DNA has 39 bases and is translated from base 1. Trimming removed 5 bases from V and 6 bases from J, leaving 8 bases between the germline ends. The germline V gene provides CDR1 MDHEN and CDR2 SYDVKM. Amplification of TCR beta CDR3 regions was carried out from RNA transcripts. The first round of RT-PCR for the TCR CDR3 was performed with the HTBI primer set and the Qiagen OneStep RT-PCR kit. Libraries were constructed in a second round of multiplex PCR, after which size selection and purification were performed. Sequencing of the libraries was done on an Illumina HiSeq2000 using paired-end 100 bp reads. Under the source paper's analysis protocol: SOAPnuke was used to process the raw data, throwing out any read that contained adapters or uncalled bases, had a mean Phred below 15, or lacked an exact constant-primer or identifier match. COPE v1.2.5 was used to merge high-quality paired reads, and clonotypes were defined as unique nucleotide sequences. MiTCR v1.1 was used to align clonotypes to the IMGT TRBV, TRBD and TRBJ reference segments. Analysis was restricted to V-J combinations with a frequency above 0.0001, which covered 99.2% of repertoires. A TCS score was defined as the ratio between F50 (clonal expansion) and ExV (chaos), using BLOSUM62-based TCRdist between CDR3 peptides within each V-J. Welch's t-statistics and random forest reduced several hundred V-J features to some 14, which were used in a naive Bayes classifier (R e1071). In TCRdb, the public reads were trimmed at Q25 with fastp and aligned with MiXCR, with productive beta chains retained. Entries that share a CDR3 protein sequence are merged under the most common genes and DNA. These V and J calls are TCRdb output, not the study's own analysis. This sample lists around 620,000 distinct CDR3 sequences; more than 13% were detected once. Clones ranked in the top ten supply roughly 7% of the sample.

Moderately to severely active disease, a Clinical Activity Score of at least 3, a NOSPECS grade of at least 4, and a duration under 3 months were present in ophthalmopathy patients. Any patient with an uncontrolled infection, another autoimmune disease, pregnancy or lactation was excluded. Diagnoses were based on clinical symptoms, serum thyroxine and TRAb, thyroid ultrasound and orbital computed tomography. PBMCs were isolated from about 10 ml of fresh peripheral blood by Ficoll-Paque density gradient centrifugation. Total RNA was extracted with Trizol reagent, and quality was checked on an Agilent 2100 Bioanalyzer. Summary of the overall study and its limitations: Sample size was not statistically predetermined, and blinding of investigators to group allocation was not performed. In validation, the model predicted progression to ophthalmopathy with approximately 71% sensitivity and approximately 78% specificity, a median of roughly seven months before onset. Ophthalmopathy was separated from stable hyperthyroidism by a 13 V-J signature model, with over 85% sensitivity and about 84% specificity obtained in cross-validation and 80%/75% obtained in testing. Most expanded thyroid clonotypes (frequency above 0.001) were also detected in blood, a finding suggesting that blood repertoires may reflect thyroid immune responses.

This clonotype was detected ten times or more. Its antigen remains unidentified. There are no base qualities to consult, and no much larger clone falls within one base. The chain links TRBV28 with TRBJ1-6; the D gene is not confidently resolved. This receptor was taken from a woman in her late teens or twenties with Graves' ophthalmopathy. Source material: blood. The CDR3 amino acid sequence is: CASSVMTNSPLHF. The DNA sequence reads TGTGCCAGCAGTGTCATGACTAATTCACCCCTCCACTTT.